Shown below are 30 T cell receptor beta chains from a single sample sequenced in a study of cytomegalovirus exposure and HLA in healthy donors. Generated by immunoSEQ multiplex PCR, the TCRdb table keeps only in-frame clones and is missing some. The table includes 150,000 to 200,000 clones, 75% to 90% detected once. The specimen sequenced was PBMCs. The receptors originated from a woman between 18 and 29 years old in good health and CMV-seronegative.

This chain joins TRBV7-9 and TRBJ1-2; 9 nucleotides align to TRBD1. The CDR3 sequence is 15 residues long. After removal of 1 base from V and 3 bases from J, the junction contained 3 bases not matched to a gene. CDR1 is SEHNR and CDR2 is FQNEAQ in the germline V gene (reference sequence). For the CDR3, the DNA is TGTGCCAGCAGCTTAGAGACAGGGGGGGACTATGGCTACACCTTC. As protein: CASSLETGGDYGYTF.

This clone was picked up a small number of times. This chain connects TRBV18 to TRBJ1-2; 9 bases align to TRBD1. Trimming removed 3 bases from V and 7 bases from J; junction bases left unmatched: 6. Germline CDR1 is KGHSH and CDR2 is LQKENI. The CDR3 is made up of 14 amino acids. The CDR3 DNA reads TGTGCCAGCTCACCTAGGACAGGGGAAGGTGGCTACACCTTC. This gives the protein CASSPRTGEGGYTF.

This clone was seen once. The chain employs TRBV7-9 and TRBJ1-2; D gene ambiguous. The germline V and J ends were trimmed by 3 bases and 6 bases, with 8 bases remaining between them. The CDR3 totals 12 residues. Looked up from germline, CDR1 is SEHNR and CDR2 is FQNEAQ (reference sequence). CDR3 in DNA: TGTGCCAGCAGCTTTTACGGTGATGGCTACACCTTC. Residues: CASSFYGDGYTF.

Comment on this clone: Other DNA sequences in the sample encode the same CDR3. The chain couples TRBV6-1 to TRBJ1-5; the D is unclear. V was shortened by 0 bases and J by 5 bases, with 5 bases between the two germline ends. CDR3 length: 13 amino acids. The germline CDR1 and CDR2 sequences are MNHNS and SASEGT. The DNA for the CDR3 is TGTGCCAGCAGTGAAGCACGGGATCAGCCCCAGCATTTT. Translating gives CASSEARDQPQHF.

The count of this clone is one. The genes are TRBV6-5 and TRBJ1-5, with D unclear. The CDR3 spans 14 residues. In germline, CDR1 is MNHEY, CDR2 SVGAGI. V lost 5 bases to trimming and J lost 3 bases, with 11 bases between them. In DNA, the CDR3 is TGTGCCAGCAGTAAAGGAGCGAACAATCAGCCCCAGCATTTT. Residues: CASSKGANNQPQHF.

This rearrangement joins TRBV27 to TRBJ2-6; D is unclear. This CDR3 contains 14 residues. Germline loops: CDR1 MNHEY, CDR2 SMNVEV (reference sequence). The V end lost 2 bases, the J end lost 2 bases, and 4 bases lay between the germline ends. The CDR3, as DNA: TGTGCCAGCAGTTTAGGGCCTGGGGCCAACGTCCTGACTTTC. Its translation is CASSLGPGANVLTF.

The chain recombines TRBV6-4 with TRBJ2-5; D is perhaps TRBD1 (6 bases). Per germline, CDR1 MRHNA and CDR2 SNTAGT. Trimming took 3 bases from V and 5 from J, leaving 16 bases between them. The CDR3 covers 15 residues. CDR3 amino acids: CASSEGLPRGETQYF. The CDR3 DNA reads as TGTGCCAGCAGTGAAGGACTCCCAAGGGGGGAGACCCAGTACTTC.

The chain is built from TRBV5-8 and TRBJ1-2; TRBD1 agrees at 8 bases. Trimming cost V 5 bases and J 4 bases; bases outside gene matches: 7. Germline V gene data show CDR1 as SGHTS and CDR2 as YDEGEE. CDR3 length equals 14 residues. The CDR3 DNA reads as TGTGCCAGCAGAGCCCGAACAGGGGGCTATGGCTACACCTTC. Translation: CASRARTGGYGYTF.

This clone was observed a few times. The gene calls are TRBV9 and TRBJ2-1; D call uncertain. V was trimmed by 0 bases and J by 7 bases, leaving 5 bases between them. Germline V gives CDR1 SGDLS, CDR2 YYNGEE. The CDR3 is made up of 12 amino acids. The CDR3 DNA reads TGTGCCAGCAGCGTAGTTCAAAATGAGCAGTTCTTC. Translated, it gives CASSVVQNEQFF.

The genes are TRBV9 and TRBJ2-1; 9 nucleotides line up with TRBD1. Germline-derived CDR1 and CDR2 are SGDLS and YYNGEE. Losses at the gene ends were 1 base for V and 4 bases for J; bases not matched to a gene: 15. The CDR3 covers 19 residues. CDR3 sequence (DNA): TGTGCCAGCAGCGTAACAGGGGGCGCCTATACCTTTTCGTACAATGAGCAGTTCTTC. Encoded protein: CASSVTGGAYTFSYNEQFF.

The rearrangement links TRBV4-1 to TRBJ2-3; D is perhaps TRBD1 (5 bases). Trimming took 0 bases from V and 1 from J, leaving 11 bases between them. The CDR3 is 16 amino acids. The germline V gene has CDR1 MGHRA and CDR2 YSYEKL. Here the CDR3 DNA reads TGCGCCAGCAGCCAAGATTTCCCCAGGGGCACAGATACGCAGTATTTT. Translated: CASSQDFPRGTDTQYF.

J is TRBJ1-1 and V is TRBV6-1; 8 positions agree with TRBD1. Germline loops: CDR1 MNHNS, CDR2 SASEGT. V shed 4 bases, J shed 1 base, and the junction held 11 bases outside the gene matches. The CDR3 loop spans 17 amino acids. CDR3 DNA: TGTGCCAGCAGTGCTTACAGGACAGGGAAAAGGAACACTGAAGCTTTCTTT. Translation: CASSAYRTGKRNTEAFF.

This chain uses TRBV11-2 with TRBJ2-3; unclear D gene. Germline-derived CDR1 and CDR2 are SGHAT and FQNNGV. This CDR3 spans 13 amino acids. Between the trimmed V and J ends, which lost 3 bases and 6 bases, there was a span of 10 bases. The CDR3 sequence: CASSLTMGDTQYF. Written as DNA, the CDR3 is TGTGCCAGCAGCTTGACGATGGGCGATACGCAGTATTTT. The whole variable domain, remainder taken from reference TRBV11-2 and TRBJ2-3, is EAGVAQSPRYKIIEKRQSVAFWCNPISGHATLYWYQQILGQGPKLLIQFQNNGVVDDSQLPKDRFSAERLKGVDSTLKIQPAKLEDSAVYLCASSLTMGDTQYFGPGTRLTVL.

This chain joins TRBV25-1 and TRBJ2-2, with 12 positions matching TRBD1. Germline CDR1 and CDR2: MGHDK and SYGVNS. V was clipped by 1 base and J by 4 bases; unmatched bases: 4. The CDR3 covers 17 residues. The CDR3 region has the DNA TGTGCCAGCAGTGAATTAATGGGACAGGGGGCCACCGGGGAGCTGTTTTTT. Translation: CASSELMGQGATGELFF.

V is TRBV2 and J is TRBJ1-4, with a weak D call TRBD1 (5 bases). This CDR3 is 15 amino acids long. Germline assignment: CDR1 SNHLY and CDR2 FYNNEI. V was cut by 5 bases and J by 4 bases, with 14 bases left in between. CDR3 residues: CASSHNRNNNEKLFF. The CDR3 bases are TGTGCCAGCAGTCATAACAGGAATAATAATGAAAAACTGTTTTTT.

The V and J genes are TRBV18 and TRBJ2-5; D unresolved. V was shortened by 3 bases and J by 3 bases, with 11 bases between the two germline ends. Germline V gene data show CDR1 as KGHSH and CDR2 as LQKENI. The CDR3 consists of 14 residues. The CDR3 sequence: CASSPFEAKETQYF. The CDR3 DNA sequence: TGTGCCAGCTCACCCTTCGAGGCCAAAGAGACCCAGTACTTC.

The CDR3 DNA is TGTGCCAGCAGTGAAGCTAAGGGGCCCTATGGCTACACCTTC. It specifies CASSEAKGPYGYTF. The chain joins TRBV6-1 to TRBJ1-2; D is possibly TRBD1 (5 bases). This CDR3 has 14 amino acids. Trimming stripped 0 bases from V and 4 bases from J, with 9 bases between. CDR1 and CDR2 from the germline V gene are MNHNS and SASEGT.

The chain links TRBV6-1 to TRBJ2-1; the D gene is possibly TRBD2 (6 bases). Deletions cut 8 bases from V and 6 bases from J, with 17 bases between. This CDR3 has 14 residues. Germline assignment: CDR1 MNHNS and CDR2 SASEGT. CDR3 sequence reads: CASGAGTGGNEQFF. Written as DNA, the CDR3 is TGTGCCAGCGGCGCAGGGACCGGGGGCAATGAGCAGTTCTTC.

The table lists this clone with a few counts. This chain uses TRBV9 with TRBJ2-7; TRBD2 might be the D (6 bases). The CDR3 extends over 13 amino acids. Trimming took 2 bases from V and 7 from J, leaving 13 bases between them. Per germline, CDR1 SGDLS and CDR2 YYNGEE. CDR3 residues: CASSVGTAGEQYF. The CDR3 DNA follows: TGTGCCAGCAGCGTTGGGACGGCGGGAGAGCAGTACTTC.

The chain has TRBV5-1 and TRBJ1-1; TRBD1 matches at 7 bases. Germline V gene data show CDR1 as SGHRS and CDR2 as YFSETQ. Germline trimming cut 0 bases from V and 5 bases from J; bases unmatched to any gene: 10. CDR3 size: 16 residues. DNA for the CDR3: TGCGCCAGCAGCTTGGCCTCGCATACAGGGGAAACTGAAGCTTTCTTT. Protein sequence: CASSLASHTGETEAFF.

This clone has just a few counts. The chain has TRBV7-9 and TRBJ1-5; TRBD1 might be the D (6 bases). Germline V lookup: CDR1 SEHNR, CDR2 FQNEAQ (reference sequence). V lost 5 bases and J lost 5, with 16 bases in between. The length of the CDR3 is 15 residues. Here the CDR3 reads CASSPGSGEYQPQHF. DNA for the CDR3: TGTGCCAGCAGCCCCGGGTCAGGGGAGTATCAGCCCCAGCATTTT.

The J gene is TRBJ2-5, the V gene TRBV2; TRBD2 agrees at 8 bases. V lost 4 bases and J lost 1; bases outside the gene matches: 2. CDR1 SNHLY and CDR2 FYNNEI come from the germline V gene. This CDR3 contains 14 residues. This CDR3 is CASSARGGQETQYF. CDR3 DNA: TGTGCCAGCAGTGCCCGGGGGGGCCAAGAGACCCAGTACTTC.

This clone has only a few counts. This chain joins TRBV4-1 and TRBJ1-1; D is ambiguous. Germline values: CDR1 MGHRA, CDR2 YSYEKL. The ends were cut back, 9 bases at V and 1 base at J, with 15 bases in the middle. This CDR3 region has 14 residues. CDR3 residues: CASRGGVGNTEAFF. In nucleotides, the CDR3 is TGCGCCAGTCGGGGTGGGGTAGGGAACACTGAAGCTTTCTTT.

The CDR3 reads CAGEGRVRDEQFF. The CDR3 nucleotides are TGTGCCGGGGAGGGTAGGGTGAGAGATGAGCAGTTCTTC. The chain uses TRBV30 and TRBJ2-1; 7 bases line up with TRBD2. Germline-derived CDR1 and CDR2 are GTSNPN and SVGIG (reference sequence). V dropped 8 bases and J dropped 8; count of bases not matched to a gene: 12. The CDR3 loop spans 13 amino acids.

The chain couples TRBV27 to TRBJ2-7, with 7 bases that match TRBD1. The CDR3 length is 12 residues. CDR1 is MNHEY, CDR2 SMNVEV, per germline (reference sequence). CDR3 sequence (DNA): TGTTATCTCTCGGGACAGTTATACGAGCAGTACTTC. Protein product: CYLSGQLYEQYF.

J is TRBJ2-7 and V is TRBV11-2; 7 nucleotides align to TRBD1. The CDR3 is 16 amino acids. Germline CDR1 reads SGHAT; CDR2 reads FQNNGV. J lost 2 bases, V lost 5 bases, and 12 bases had no gene match. This CDR3 reads CASSRIDRALTYEQYF. Written as DNA, the CDR3 is TGTGCCAGCAGCCGTATAGACAGGGCTCTAACCTACGAGCAGTACTTC.

The V call is TRBV6-1, the J call TRBJ2-5; TRBD1 matches 7 bases. The CDR3 loop spans 15 amino acids. V lost 1 base and J lost 7; bases outside the gene matches: 9. The germline V gene encodes CDR1 MNHNS and CDR2 SASEGT. The CDR3 loop reads CASSEGGGAGGTQYF. The CDR3 region has the DNA TGTGCCAGCAGTGAAGGAGGGGGCGCTGGGGGGACCCAGTACTTC.

The chain joins TRBV5-4 to TRBJ2-2; weak D call: TRBD1 (5 bases). Germline V lookup: CDR1 SGHNT, CDR2 YYREEE (reference sequence). The CDR3 has 13 amino acids. The V gene lost 1 base and the J gene lost 5 bases, with 6 bases spanning the gap. CDR3 in amino acids: CASSLQGTGELFF. The DNA of the CDR3 is TGTGCCAGCAGCTTGCAGGGAACCGGGGAGCTGTTTTTT.

The CDR3: CASSLQSRTGDEQFF. CDR3 in DNA: TGCGCCAGCAGCCTACAATCTCGGACTGGGGATGAGCAGTTCTTC. V and J are TRBV5-1 and TRBJ2-1, with a weak D call TRBD2 (5 bases). V was clipped by 4 bases and J by 8 bases, with 19 bases between them. This CDR3 spans 15 amino acids. Germline V gives CDR1 SGHRS, CDR2 YFSETQ.

The chain carries TRBV19 and TRBJ2-1, with 10 bases matching TRBD2. The CDR3 is 15 amino acids. Trimming cost V 3 bases and J 9 bases; bases outside gene matches: 8. CDR1 is LNHDA, CDR2 SQIVND, per germline (reference sequence). CDR3 sequence: CASSIRSGRAVEQFF. CDR3 DNA sequence: TGTGCCAGTAGTATTCGAAGCGGGAGGGCCGTTGAGCAGTTCTTC.